This is a list of T cell receptor beta chains from one sample in a study of T cells in Graves' hyperthyroidism and ophthalmopathy. Each CDR3 protein is one row after TCRdb ran MiXCR on the multiplex PCR reads. The sample records 400,000 to 550,000 distinct CDR3 sequences, roughly a quarter being singletons. Specimen: blood. Receptor source: a woman in her twenties or thirties with Graves' ophthalmopathy. CDR3s include the opening cysteine and the closing phenylalanine or tryptophan. A D gene is named only where the DNA matches it firmly. Where a row states a size, it is once, few, many or the class of an expanded clone; other rows omit it.

TRBD1	TRBV12-3/TRBV12-4	TRBJ1-2	few	CASRSTGLYGYTF	TGTGCCAGCAGATCGACAGGGCTCTATGGCTACACCTTC
TRBD1	TRBV25-1	TRBJ2-1	many	CASSIGTGLNEQFF	TGTGCCAGCAGTATAGGGACAGGACTCAATGAGCAGTTCTTC
NA	TRBV20-1	TRBJ1-6	NA	CSALYNSKAALHF	TGCAGTGCTCTTTATAACAGCAAAGCAGCCCTCCACTTT
NA	TRBV5-1	TRBJ2-5	many	CASSFLGGQETQYF	TGCGCCAGCAGCTTCCTCGGTGGGCAAGAGACCCAGTACTTC
TRBD1	TRBV6-5	TRBJ2-7	many	CASSSGQGVGQYF	TGTGCCAGCAGTTCGGGACAGGGGGTCGGGCAGTACTTC
NA	TRBV6-2/TRBV6-3	TRBJ2-7	many	CASSYWSSYEQYF	TGTGCCAGCAGTTACTGGAGTTCCTACGAGCAGTACTTC
NA	TRBV11-2	TRBJ2-5	many	CASSAGLQGLETQYF	TGTGCCAGCAGCGCGGGACTGCAGGGTTTGGAGACCCAGTACTTC
NA	TRBV6-1	TRBJ2-7	many	CASSRDGEQYF	TGTGCCAGCAGTCGGGACGGCGAGCAGTACTTC
TRBD1	TRBV30	TRBJ2-7	NA	CAWSVLRGQYEQYF	TGTGCCTGGAGTGTACTTAGGGGGCAGTACGAGCAGTACTTC
NA	TRBV29-1	TRBJ2-5	few	CSVEDRRAGETQYF	TGCAGCGTTGAAGATCGGCGAGCGGGCGAGACCCAGTACTTC
NA	TRBV5-5	TRBJ1-3	few	CASSLVAAGNTIYF	TGTGCCAGCAGCTTGGTGGCGGCTGGAAACACCATATATTTT
TRBD1	TRBV12-3/TRBV12-4	TRBJ1-6	NA	CASSPGAGGSPLHF	TGTGCCAGCTCCCCCGGGGCAGGGGGTTCACCCCTCCACTTT
TRBD1	TRBV2	TRBJ2-5	many	CASNSQGEETQYF	TGTGCCAGCAACTCACAGGGGGAAGAGACCCAGTACTTC
TRBD1	TRBV6-2/TRBV6-3	TRBJ2-7	many	CASSKGQTYEQYF	TGTGCCAGCAGTAAGGGACAGACCTACGAGCAGTACTTC
TRBD1	TRBV2	TRBJ1-5	NA	CASRGGTGAPQPQHF	TGTGCCAGCAGGGGCGGGACAGGGGCGCCTCAGCCCCAGCATTTT
TRBD1	TRBV6-5	TRBJ2-7	few	CASSYIHRGVNEQYF	TGTGCCAGCAGTTACATCCACAGGGGCGTTAACGAGCAGTACTTC
NA	TRBV6-1	TRBJ1-2	many	CASSAQGLEGYTF	TGTGCCAGCAGTGCCCAGGGGCTGGAAGGCTACACCTTC
NA	TRBV12-3/TRBV12-4	TRBJ1-1	many	CASSLLGLTEAFF	TGTGCCAGCAGTTTATTAGGGTTGACTGAAGCTTTCTTT
TRBD2	TRBV20-1	TRBJ2-5	NA	CSARPFSGGAKTQYF	TGCAGTGCTCGCCCCTTTAGCGGGGGGGCGAAGACCCAGTACTTC
TRBD2	TRBV7-3	TRBJ2-3	few	CASSLNGALAANTDTQYF	TGTGCCAGCAGCTTAAATGGGGCCCTAGCGGCAAACACAGATACGCAGTATTTT
NA	TRBV18	TRBJ1-1	NA	CASSPEKMNTEAFF	TGTGCCAGCTCACCCGAGAAGATGAACACTGAAGCTTTCTTT
NA	TRBV30	TRBJ2-5	few	CAWSSGLPETQYF	TGTGCCTGGAGTTCTGGGCTACCAGAGACCCAGTACTTC
TRBD1	TRBV12-3/TRBV12-4	TRBJ2-7	NA	CASSADRGQYEQYF	TGTGCCAGCAGTGCGGACAGGGGGCAATACGAGCAGTACTTC
TRBD1	TRBV5-1	TRBJ1-2	many	CASSSGTALYGYTF	TGCGCCAGCAGCTCCGGGACAGCTCTCTATGGCTACACCTTC
NA	TRBV29-1	TRBJ1-1	NA	CSVEDRTRAFF	TGCAGCGTTGAAGACCGGACCCGGGCTTTCTTT
TRBD1	TRBV13	TRBJ1-3	many	CASSFSGTGGSRNTIYF	TGTGCCAGCAGCTTCTCGGGGACAGGGGGCTCGCGTAACACCATATATTTT
TRBD1	TRBV12-3/TRBV12-4	TRBJ2-5	NA	CASSFAGGWETQYF	TGTGCCAGCAGTTTTGCAGGGGGCTGGGAGACCCAGTACTTC
TRBD1	TRBV30	TRBJ2-7	NA	CAWSQNRGSDSYEQYF	TGTGCCTGGAGTCAAAACAGGGGGAGCGACTCCTACGAGCAGTACTTC
NA	TRBV7-2	TRBJ2-7	many	CASSLAGTGGYEQYF	TGTGCCAGCAGCTTAGCGGGGACTGGGGGCTACGAGCAGTACTTC
NA	TRBV28	TRBJ2-5	many	CASSFEGGDETQYF	TGTGCCAGCAGTTTTGAGGGGGGGGATGAGACCCAGTACTTC
NA	TRBV6-2/TRBV6-3	TRBJ1-2	many	CASTLAGRWGGYTF	TGTGCCAGCACCCTCGCCGGCAGGTGGGGTGGCTACACCTTC
NA	TRBV7-8	TRBJ2-5	many	CASSPQSRQVIETQYF	TGTGCCAGCAGCCCGCAGTCCCGGCAGGTGATAGAGACCCAGTACTTC
NA	TRBV2	TRBJ1-1	NA	CASILGGTEAFF	TGTGCCAGCATTTTAGGCGGAACTGAAGCTTTCTTT
NA	TRBV27	TRBJ1-2	many	CASTSLYRGIDGYTF	TGTGCCAGCACCTCTTTATATAGGGGGATAGATGGCTACACCTTC
NA	TRBV12-3/TRBV12-4	TRBJ2-2	NA	CASRRGTNTGGLFF	TGTGCCAGCAGACGGGGGACCAACACCGGGGGGCTGTTTTTT
NA	TRBV12-3/TRBV12-4	TRBJ2-2	NA	CASTTRRGTGELFF	TGTGCCAGCACCACACGGAGGGGCACCGGGGAGCTGTTTTTT
NA	TRBV7-2	TRBJ1-1	many	CASSSLRHMNTEAFF	TGTGCCAGCAGCTCCCTACGACATATGAACACTGAAGCTTTCTTT
NA	TRBV7-6	TRBJ1-2	NA	CASSAQGSYGYTF	TGTGCCAGCAGCGCGCAGGGGTCGTATGGCTACACCTTC
NA	TRBV7-6	TRBJ2-5	NA	CASRTMASQETQYF	TGTGCCAGCAGGACAATGGCTAGTCAAGAGACCCAGTACTTC
TRBD2	TRBV4-1	TRBJ2-5	few	CASSQGTVAGGKETQYF	TGCGCCAGCAGCCAAGGAACAGTAGCGGGGGGGAAGGAGACCCAGTACTTC
NA	TRBV30	TRBJ1-1	many	CAWAVGNTEAFF	TGTGCCTGGGCTGTGGGGAACACTGAAGCTTTCTTT
TRBD1	TRBV7-9	TRBJ1-2	many	CASSPGQENYGYTF	TGTGCCAGCAGCCCGGGACAGGAAAACTATGGCTACACCTTC
NA	TRBV29-1	TRBJ1-3	NA	CSVEDPTEYDSGNTIYF	TGCAGCGTTGAAGACCCGACGGAGTACGACTCTGGAAACACCATATATTTT